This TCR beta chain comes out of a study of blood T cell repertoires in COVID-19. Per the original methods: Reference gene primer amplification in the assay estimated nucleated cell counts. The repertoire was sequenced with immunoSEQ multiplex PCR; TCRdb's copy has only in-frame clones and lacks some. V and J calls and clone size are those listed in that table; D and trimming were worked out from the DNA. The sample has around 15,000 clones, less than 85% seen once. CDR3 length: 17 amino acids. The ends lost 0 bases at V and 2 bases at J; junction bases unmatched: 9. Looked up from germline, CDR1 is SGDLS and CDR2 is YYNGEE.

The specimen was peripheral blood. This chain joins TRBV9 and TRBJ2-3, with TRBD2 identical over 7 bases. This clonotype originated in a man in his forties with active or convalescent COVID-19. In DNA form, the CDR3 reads TGTGCCAGCAGCGTAGCGGGGGGTCCGCCCTACACAGATACGCAGTATTTT. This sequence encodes CASSVAGGPPYTDTQYF.